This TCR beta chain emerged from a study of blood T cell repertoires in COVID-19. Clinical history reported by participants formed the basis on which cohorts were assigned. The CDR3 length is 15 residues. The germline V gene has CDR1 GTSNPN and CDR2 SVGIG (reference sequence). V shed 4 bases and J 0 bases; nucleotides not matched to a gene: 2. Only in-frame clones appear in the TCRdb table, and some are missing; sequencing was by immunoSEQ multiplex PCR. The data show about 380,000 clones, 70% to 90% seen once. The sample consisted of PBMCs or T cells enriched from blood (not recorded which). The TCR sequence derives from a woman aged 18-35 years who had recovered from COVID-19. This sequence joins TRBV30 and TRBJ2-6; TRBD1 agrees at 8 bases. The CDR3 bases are TGTGCCTGGACAACAGGGGGCTCTGGGGCCAACGTCCTGACTTTC. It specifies CAWTTGGSGANVLTF.